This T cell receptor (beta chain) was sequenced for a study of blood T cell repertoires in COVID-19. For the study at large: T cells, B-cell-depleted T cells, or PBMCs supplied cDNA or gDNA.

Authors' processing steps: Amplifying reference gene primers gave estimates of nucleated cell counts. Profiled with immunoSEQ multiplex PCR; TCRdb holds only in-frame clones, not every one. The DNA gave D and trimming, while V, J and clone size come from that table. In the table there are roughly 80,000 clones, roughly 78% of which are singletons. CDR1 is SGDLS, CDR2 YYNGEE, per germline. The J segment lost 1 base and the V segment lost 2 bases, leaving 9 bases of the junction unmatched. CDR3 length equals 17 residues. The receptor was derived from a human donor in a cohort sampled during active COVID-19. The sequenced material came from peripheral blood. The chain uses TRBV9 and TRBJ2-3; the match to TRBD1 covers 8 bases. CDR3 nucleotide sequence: TGTGCCAGCAGCGTCCTTTTGACAGGGGTCCGCACAGATACGCAGTATTTT. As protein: CASSVLLTGVRTDTQYF.